This T cell receptor (beta chain) was obtained from a study of T cells expressing NK-cell markers. TCRdb processed the 5' RACE reads again and assigns one entry to each CDR3 protein, with no DNA. This listing includes fewer than 550,000 distinct CDR3 sequences. This CDR3 has 13 residues. Germline V lookup: CDR1 SGHTA, CDR2 FQGTGA. The sequence came from a woman aged 50 to 60 in good health. V is TRBV7-3 and J is TRBJ2-3. The sequenced material came from blood T cells: a sorted CD56 or NKG2C T cell subset, CD4+ or CD8+ T cells, or bulk PBMC T cells (not recorded which). CDR3 residues: CASSLSRLNTQYF. Together with reference TRBV7-3 and TRBJ2-3, the CDR3 gives the full variable domain: GAGVSQTPSNKVTEKGKYVELRCDPISGHTALYWYRQSLGQGPEFLIYFQGTGAADDSGLPNDRFFAVRPEGSVSTLKIQRTERGDSAVYLCASSLSRLNTQYFGPGTRLTVL.